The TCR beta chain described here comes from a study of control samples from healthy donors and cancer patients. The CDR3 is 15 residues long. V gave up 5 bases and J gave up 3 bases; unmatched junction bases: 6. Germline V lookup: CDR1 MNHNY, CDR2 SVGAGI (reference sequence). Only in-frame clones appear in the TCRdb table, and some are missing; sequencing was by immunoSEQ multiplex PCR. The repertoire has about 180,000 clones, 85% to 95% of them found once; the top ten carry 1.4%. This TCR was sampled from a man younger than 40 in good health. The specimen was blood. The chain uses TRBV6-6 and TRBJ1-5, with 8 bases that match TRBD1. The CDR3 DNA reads TGTGCCAGCAGTACGGGACAGGTCCCCAATCAGCCCCAGCATTTT. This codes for CASSTGQVPNQPQHF.